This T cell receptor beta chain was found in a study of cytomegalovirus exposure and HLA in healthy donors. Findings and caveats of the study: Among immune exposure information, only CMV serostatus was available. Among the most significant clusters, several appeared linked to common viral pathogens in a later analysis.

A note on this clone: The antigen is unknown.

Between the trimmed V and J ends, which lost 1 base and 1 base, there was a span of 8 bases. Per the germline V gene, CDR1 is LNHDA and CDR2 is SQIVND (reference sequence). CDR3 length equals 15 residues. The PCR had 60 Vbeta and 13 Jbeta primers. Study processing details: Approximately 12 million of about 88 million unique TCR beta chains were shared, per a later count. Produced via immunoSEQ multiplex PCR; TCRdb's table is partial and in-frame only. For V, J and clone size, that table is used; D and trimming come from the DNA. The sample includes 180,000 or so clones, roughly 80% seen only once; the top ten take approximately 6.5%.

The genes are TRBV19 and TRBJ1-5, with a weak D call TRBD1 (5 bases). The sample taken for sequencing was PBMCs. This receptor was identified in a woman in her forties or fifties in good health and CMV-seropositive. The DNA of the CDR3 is TGTGCCAGTAGTATAGGGAGACAGAGCAATCAGCCCCAGCATTTT. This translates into CASSIGRQSNQPQHF.